Listed below are T cell receptor beta chains from one sample, sequenced in a study of response to subunit inactivated influenza vaccine. TCRdb processed the RT-PCR reads anew with MiXCR; each CDR3 protein has one entry. The sample includes approximately 500,000 distinct CDR3 sequences, less than 25% of them seen just once. The sample was also reused in another study, on T cells expressing NK-cell markers.

The material sequenced was CD4+ T cells sorted from PBMCs, taken 12 days after vaccination. These receptors all stem from a man aged 50 to 60 who received an inactivated influenza vaccine. The CDR3 runs from the conserved cysteine through the conserved F or W.

V gene	J gene	CDR3 protein
TRBV30	TRBJ2-3	CAWSRQDTDTQYF
TRBV3-1	TRBJ2-3	CASSTIPGPLTDTQYF
TRBV20-1	TRBJ2-7	CSATVGAAGTSYEQYF
TRBV7-8	TRBJ2-3	CASSYSSGRRADTQYF
TRBV7-8	TRBJ2-7	CASSLGDAAEQYF
TRBV13	TRBJ2-3	CASSFGRPGLAGNF
TRBV5-1	TRBJ2-2	CASTAGPNTGELFF
TRBV27	TRBJ2-3	CASSPSGGVTDTQYF
TRBV29-1	TRBJ2-2	CSVGRQTTGELFF
TRBV6-2/TRBV6-3	TRBJ1-5	CASSYWGNQPQHF
TRBV24-1	TRBJ2-2	CATSDLRDTGELFF
TRBV5-1	TRBJ2-7	CASSLKGSTYEQYF
TRBV24-1	TRBJ2-1	CATSEPGETGRNEQFF
TRBV4-2	TRBJ1-5	CASSQDGRGQQRAQHF
TRBV19	TRBJ1-2	CASMGPGQGSYGYTF
TRBV20-1	TRBJ2-3	CSASGQSSTDTQYF
TRBV12-3/TRBV12-4	TRBJ2-1	CASSLDRAWNEQFF
TRBV7-2	TRBJ2-1	CASSLETATYNEQFF
TRBV20-1	TRBJ2-1	CSASSRQGYYNEQFF
TRBV21-1	TRBJ2-2	CATRTAHPNTGELFF
TRBV20-1	TRBJ2-7	CSATSGNYEQYF
TRBV28	TRBJ2-1	CASSTPGQGYNEQFF
TRBV5-1	TRBJ2-1	CASSSEGLPYNEQFF
TRBV20-1	TRBJ2-3	CSARDLAGGPEQYF
TRBV2	TRBJ1-6	CASRGQSNSPLHF
TRBV12-3/TRBV12-4	TRBJ2-2	CASGMVFGELFF
TRBV15	TRBJ2-3	CATSIQVGSTDTQYF
TRBV4-2	TRBJ2-5	CASSGTPGGTQYF
TRBV5-1	TRBJ1-1	CASSLGQDGNTEAFF
TRBV5-1	TRBJ2-3	CASSLLGQGSDTQYF
TRBV27	TRBJ1-6	CASSPWDRGEQSSPLHF
TRBV24-1	TRBJ2-2	CATTTLGGELFF
TRBV7-3	TRBJ2-3	CASRLGASRTDTQYF
TRBV29-1	TRBJ2-5	CSVPWAGGRETQYF
TRBV7-9	TRBJ2-1	CASSSSPGLAFIEQFF
TRBV5-1	TRBJ2-3	CASSSGTKSSTDTQYF
TRBV30	TRBJ1-1	CAWRGTGHDTEAFF
TRBV18	TRBJ2-5	CASSPPRLLERETQYF
TRBV12-3/TRBV12-4	TRBJ2-1	CASSRQGRDEQFF
TRBV25-1	TRBJ2-1	CASSEFARPPQQFF
TRBV18	TRBJ2-7	CASSAGGSMYEQYF
TRBV29-1	TRBJ2-5	CSVAIGRAGETQYF
TRBV15	TRBJ1-6	CATSRDRQGYSPLHF
TRBV2	TRBJ2-1	CASTLGVAYYNEQFF
TRBV20-1	TRBJ1-5	CSANPGHLNQPQHF
TRBV4-2	TRBJ2-7	CASSREGTSGGYEQYF
TRBV25-1	TRBJ1-4	CASSPRFGQGEEKLFF
TRBV4-1	TRBJ2-7	CASSHHRGIDYEQYF
TRBV10-3	TRBJ1-1	CAIRISTTEAFF
TRBV3-1	TRBJ1-5	CASSQDRPGGRNQPQHF
TRBV4-1	TRBJ2-3	CASSQLSGRSTDTQYF
TRBV6-1	TRBJ2-1	CASSELTGAYNEQFF
TRBV6-5	TRBJ2-7	CASSYTQGAYEQYF
TRBV5-6	TRBJ2-3	CASTVAGGRTDTQYF